This TCR beta chain derives from a study of blood T cell repertoires in COVID-19. V lost 5 bases and J 6 bases, leaving 7 bases between the germline ends. Germline CDR1 and CDR2: SGHAT and FQNNGV. The length of the CDR3 is 12 residues. Data came from immunoSEQ multiplex PCR; TCRdb stores just in-frame clones and leaves some out. The repertoire holds hundreds of thousands of clones, with about 91% as singletons. Sequencing used peripheral blood. The rearrangement uses TRBV11-2 and TRBJ2-2, with unresolved D. The TCR was taken from a woman aged 50 to 65 with COVID-19, enrolled during active disease. CDR3 DNA sequence: TGTGCCAGCAGCCGCTGGCCCGGGGAGCTGTTTTTT. It encodes CASSRWPGELFF.